A single sample gave rise to the 4 T cell receptor beta chains below, sequenced in a study of T cells after yellow fever vaccination. MiXCR, applied by TCRdb to the 5' RACE reads, yields one record per CDR3 protein. The sample records about 240,000 distinct CDR3 sequences, roughly 3.5% being singletons. Sequenced here: PBMCs, sampled 15 days after the yellow fever booster vaccination. These receptors were obtained from a young man who received the YFV17D yellow fever vaccine.

In its sample, this clonotype was seen many times. V gene TRBV20-1 combines with J gene TRBJ2-7, with D perhaps TRBD1 or TRBD2 (6 bases each). CDR1 DFQATT and CDR2 SNEGSKA come from the germline V gene (reference sequence). Trimming removed 6 bases from V and 0 bases from J, with 15 bases in between. This CDR3 region has 14 residues. The chain's CDR3 is CSAIKGGISYEQYV. CDR3 nucleotide sequence: TGCAGTGCGATCAAAGGGGGGATCTCCTACGAGCAGTACGTC.

The V gene is TRBV30, the J gene TRBJ2-7; 8 nucleotides align to TRBD2. Trimming at V came to 4 bases and at J to 8 bases, leaving 7 bases not matched to a gene. Germline lookup yields CDR1 GTSNPN and CDR2 SVGIG (reference sequence). This CDR3 contains 12 residues. CDR3 bases: TGTGCCTGGACCACTAGCGGATACAAGCAGTACTTC. Translating it yields CAWTTSGYKQYF.

This clonotype was picked up many times. The genes are TRBV7-2 and TRBJ2-7; perhaps TRBD2 as D (7 bases). CDR1 and CDR2 from the germline V gene are SGHTA and FQGNSA. The CDR3 length is 14 residues. The V gene lost 5 bases and the J gene lost 5 bases, with 16 bases spanning the gap. The CDR3, as DNA: TGTGCCAGCAGCCAGAGCGGCGGGGGCAACGAGCAGTACTTC. Translating gives CASSQSGGGNEQYF.

This clonotype was seen many times. The J gene is TRBJ1-1, the V gene TRBV2; TRBD1 aligns across 7 bases. Germline-derived CDR1 and CDR2 are SNHLY and FYNNEI. The CDR3 covers 13 residues. V shed 5 bases and J 4 bases; nucleotides not matched to a gene: 4. The CDR3 DNA reads TGTGCCAGCAGTCCACGGGACAGCACTGAAGCTTTCTTT. Residues: CASSPRDSTEAFF.